These T cell receptor beta chains were read from a single sample in a study of blood T cells in healthy people across ages. TCRdb re-called the 5' RACE reads with MiXCR, one entry per CDR3 protein. The sample shows fewer than 1,000,000 distinct CDR3 sequences, 44% of them seen only once. Sequencing used blood. Receptors were obtained from a man aged 55-75 years in good health. Each CDR3 is given with its conserved first and last residue.

v_gene	j_gene	CDR3aa
TRBV29-1	TRBJ2-3	CSVGVGGSTDTQYF
TRBV6-5	TRBJ2-7	CASSYRQGVYEQYF
TRBV7-9	TRBJ2-2	CASSLAIASGGTGELFF
TRBV7-9	TRBJ2-7	CASSSSGGNNEQYF
TRBV27	TRBJ1-2	CASSFGTGFGYTF
TRBV4-1	TRBJ1-2	CASSQTGRNYGYTF
TRBV5-1	TRBJ2-7	CASSPGTAEAYEQYF
TRBV20-1	TRBJ1-2	CSAAGTGPTNYGYTF
TRBV4-3	TRBJ1-6	CASSQDRATNNSPLHF
TRBV12-3/TRBV12-4	TRBJ1-1	CASSRPGQGINEAFF
TRBV2	TRBJ1-6	CASSEGQGGNSPLHF